Below are 10 T cell receptor beta chains sequenced from a single sample in a study of cytomegalovirus exposure and HLA in healthy donors. Use of 60 Vbeta and 13 Jbeta primers characterized the PCR. The assay was immunoSEQ multiplex PCR, and TCRdb's table has in-frame clones only and misses some. There are about 210,000 clones in the sample; roughly four fifths occur only once, and roughly 10% lies in the top ten. Specimen: PBMCs. Source of these receptors: a woman between 50 and 59 years old in good health and CMV-seropositive.

V and J are TRBV5-6 and TRBJ2-1, with 9 bases fitting TRBD1. CDR1 is SGHDT, CDR2 YYEEEE, per germline. V shed 4 bases, J shed 6 bases, and the junction held 5 bases outside the gene matches. This CDR3 is 14 amino acids long. CDR3 coding DNA: TGTGCCAGCAGCGGGACAGGGTTTGGCAATGAGCAGTTCTTC. Translated: CASSGTGFGNEQFF.

This chain uses TRBV7-3 with TRBJ2-5; D not certain. The V and J ends lost 6 bases and 5 bases respectively, with 10 bases between them. CDR3 length equals 12 residues. From germline, CDR1 is SGHTA and CDR2 FQGTGA. In nucleotides, the CDR3 is TGTGCCAGCAGTGAAAATGCGGAGACCCAGTACTTC. Its protein is CASSENAETQYF.

The rearrangement joins TRBV11-2 to TRBJ1-1; D gene unclear. Between the trimmed V and J ends, which lost 1 base and 1 base, there was a span of 7 bases. Germline-derived CDR1 and CDR2 are SGHAT and FQNNGV. This CDR3 spans 14 amino acids. Written as DNA, the CDR3 is TGTGCCAGCAGCTTAGTTGGGAGGAACACTGAAGCTTTCTTT. Protein: CASSLVGRNTEAFF.

The gene calls are TRBV30 and TRBJ1-2; 7 bases line up with TRBD1. Unmatched junction bases numbered 6, after V lost 2 bases and J lost 3 bases. The CDR3 sequence is 14 residues long. Germline V gene sequence: CDR1 GTSNPN, CDR2 SVGIG (reference sequence). The CDR3 reads CAWSQGGGHYGYTF. The CDR3 DNA sequence: TGTGCCTGGAGTCAGGGGGGCGGACACTATGGCTACACCTTC.

The rearrangement uses TRBV5-4 and TRBJ2-3; D unresolved. V shed 5 bases and J shed 6 bases, with 13 bases lying between them. In germline, CDR1 is SGHNT, CDR2 YYREEE (reference sequence). The CDR3 is 13 amino acids. The CDR3 sequence is CASSPEAPDTQYF. The DNA for the CDR3 is TGTGCCAGCAGTCCCGAAGCCCCGGATACGCAGTATTTT. The variable domain in full, completed from reference TRBV5-4 and TRBJ2-3, reads ETGVTQSPTHLIKTRGQQVTLRCSSQSGHNTVSWYQQALGQGPQFIFQYYREEENGRGNFPPRFSGLQFPNYSSELNVNALELDDSALYLCASSPEAPDTQYFGPGTRLTVL.

CDR3 amino acids: CASTTGVAYGYTF. CDR3 DNA: TGCGCCAGCACCACAGGGGTCGCCTATGGCTACACCTTC. V and J are TRBV10-2 and TRBJ1-2, with TRBD1 identical over 7 bases. V was pared by 7 bases and J by 4 bases, with 6 bases of the junction left unmatched. This CDR3 region has 13 residues. Germline V gene lookup returns CDR1 WSHSY and CDR2 SAAADI.

This rearrangement joins TRBV7-2 to TRBJ1-5, with 8 bases lining up with TRBD1. The CDR3 loop spans 17 amino acids. The germline V gene encodes CDR1 SGHTA and CDR2 FQGNSA. With V trimmed by 2 bases and J by 0 bases, 6 bases remained unmatched. The CDR3 loop is CASSLTGGGYSNQPQHF. Written as DNA, the CDR3 is TGTGCCAGCAGCTTAACAGGGGGGGGGTATAGCAATCAGCCCCAGCATTTT. The whole variable domain, remainder taken from reference TRBV7-2 and TRBJ1-5, is GAGVSQSPSNKVTEKGKDVELRCDPISGHTALYWYRQSLGQGLEFLIYFQGNSAPDKSGLPSDRFSAERTGGSVSTLTIQRTQQEDSAVYLCASSLTGGGYSNQPQHFGDGTRLSIL.

The chain employs TRBV9 and TRBJ1-1; the D gene is possibly TRBD1 (5 bases). This CDR3 has 16 residues. Germline V gene data show CDR1 as SGDLS and CDR2 as YYNGEE. Trimming shortened V by 4 bases and J by 4 bases, and 20 bases separated the two germline ends. The CDR3 loop is CASSRRGGARGTEAFF. Here the CDR3 DNA reads TGTGCCAGCAGCCGACGGGGAGGGGCCCGGGGCACTGAAGCTTTCTTT.

The chain is built from TRBV7-9 and TRBJ1-1; perhaps TRBD1 as D (6 bases). Per germline, CDR1 SEHNR and CDR2 FQNEAQ (reference sequence). The CDR3 is 13 amino acids. V lost 3 bases and J lost 5, with 10 bases in between. CDR3 sequence reads: CASSFRTDTEAFF. In nucleotides, the CDR3 is TGTGCCAGCAGCTTCCGGACAGATACTGAAGCTTTCTTT.

The V gene is TRBV7-3, the J gene TRBJ2-6, with TRBD1 matching 7 bases. With 5 bases clipped from V and 0 bases from J, the junction kept 10 bases outside the gene matches. The CDR3 runs 18 residues. Germline CDR1 and CDR2: SGHTA and FQGTGA. The CDR3 reads CASSRDSSSSSGANVLTF. The DNA of the CDR3 is TGTGCCAGCAGCCGGGACAGCTCTAGCAGCTCTGGGGCCAACGTCCTGACTTTC. Full variable domain (remainder filled in from reference TRBV7-3 and TRBJ2-6): GAGVSQTPSNKVTEKGKYVELRCDPISGHTALYWYRQSLGQGPEFLIYFQGTGAADDSGLPNDRFFAVRPEGSVSTLKIQRTERGDSAVYLCASSRDSSSSSGANVLTFGAGSRLTVL.